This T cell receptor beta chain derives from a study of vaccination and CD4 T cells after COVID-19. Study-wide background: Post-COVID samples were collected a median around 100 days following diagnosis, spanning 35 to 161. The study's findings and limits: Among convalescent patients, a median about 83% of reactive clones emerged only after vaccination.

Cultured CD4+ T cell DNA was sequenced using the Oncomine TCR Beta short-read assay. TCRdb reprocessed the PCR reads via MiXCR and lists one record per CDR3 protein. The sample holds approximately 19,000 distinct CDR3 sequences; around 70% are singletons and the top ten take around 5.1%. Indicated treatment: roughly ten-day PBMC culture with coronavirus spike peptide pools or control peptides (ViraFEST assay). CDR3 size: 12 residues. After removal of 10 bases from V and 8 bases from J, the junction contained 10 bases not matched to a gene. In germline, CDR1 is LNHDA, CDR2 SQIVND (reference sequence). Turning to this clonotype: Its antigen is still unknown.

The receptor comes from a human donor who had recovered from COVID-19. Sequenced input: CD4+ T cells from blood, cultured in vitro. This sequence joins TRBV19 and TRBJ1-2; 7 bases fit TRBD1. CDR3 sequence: CAIRGTAWGYTF. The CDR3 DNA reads TGTGCCATCAGAGGGACAGCCTGGGGCTACACCTTC.